These 16 T cell receptor beta chains were all obtained from the same sample, sequenced in a study of blood T cell repertoires in COVID-19. The protocol was immunoSEQ multiplex PCR, while the TCRdb copy is restricted to in-frame clones and leaves out a portion. The sample contains under 450,000 clones, about 89% of which appear only once. Sequencing input: PBMCs or T cells enriched from blood (not recorded which). The receptors stem from a woman aged 40 to 50 who had been exposed to COVID-19.

The chain carries TRBV14 and TRBJ1-3, with 10 positions matching TRBD1. This CDR3 has 16 amino acids. Germline assignment: CDR1 SGHDN and CDR2 FVKESK. V lost 4 bases, J lost 1 base, and 4 bases stayed unmatched. The CDR3 protein is CASSLRTGGSGNTIYF. The CDR3 nucleotides read TGTGCCAGCAGCCTCCGGACAGGGGGGTCTGGAAACACCATATATTTT.

The V and J genes are TRBV19 and TRBJ1-5, with TRBD1 matching over 9 bases. CDR3 length equals 15 residues. Germline V gene lookup returns CDR1 LNHDA and CDR2 SQIVND (reference sequence). V lost 3 bases to trimming and J lost 4 bases; unmatched junction nucleotides: 4. The CDR3 nucleotides are TGTGCCAGTAGTATGTCGGGACAGGGTAATCAGCCCCAGCATTTT. Translating gives CASSMSGQGNQPQHF.

This clone was seen just once. The gene calls are TRBV6-5 and TRBJ1-3; 7 bases agree with TRBD1. This CDR3 has 16 amino acids. V lost 0 bases, J lost 2 bases, and 4 bases stayed unmatched. Germline CDR1 reads MNHEY; CDR2 reads SVGAGI. CDR3 protein: CASSYSPGGTGNTIYF. The CDR3 DNA reads TGTGCCAGCAGTTACTCTCCAGGGGGAACTGGAAACACCATATATTTT.

The chain recombines TRBV19 with TRBJ1-3; weak D call: TRBD1 (6 bases). This CDR3 is 14 amino acids long. V lost 9 bases and J lost 0, with 12 bases in between. Germline CDR1 and CDR2: LNHDA and SQIVND (reference sequence). CDR3 nucleotide sequence: TGTGCCAGCATGCAGGGGAGCTCTGGAAACACCATATATTTT. Its protein is CASMQGSSGNTIYF.

V gene TRBV2 combines with J gene TRBJ2-4; TRBD2 matches at 10 bases. Per the germline V gene, CDR1 is SNHLY and CDR2 is FYNNEI. The CDR3 sequence is 18 residues long. After removal of 6 bases from V and 3 bases from J, the junction contained 14 bases not matched to a gene. As DNA, the CDR3 is TGTGCCAGCAGCGGAAAGCGGGAGGGCCGGTCCGGCAAAAACATTCAGTACTTC. Translated, it gives CASSGKREGRSGKNIQYF.

The V call is TRBV15, the J call TRBJ1-1; 11 bases are a match to TRBD1. The CDR3 covers 13 residues. With V trimmed by 8 bases and J by 12 bases, 11 bases remained unmatched. Germline CDR1 is LNHNV and CDR2 is YYDKDF (reference sequence). CDR3: CATRGQGAPHSFF. Written as DNA, the CDR3 is TGTGCCACCCGTGGACAGGGGGCTCCCCATTCTTTCTTT.

This clone was seen a handful of times. The V gene is TRBV5-1, the J gene TRBJ2-7; TRBD1 agrees at 7 bases. The CDR3 runs 14 residues. The ends lost 3 bases at V and 2 bases at J; junction bases unmatched: 5. CDR1 SGHRS and CDR2 YFSETQ come from the germline V gene. CDR3 residues: CASSWRTGAYEQYF. CDR3 DNA: TGCGCCAGCAGCTGGCGGACAGGAGCCTACGAGCAGTACTTC. The entire variable domain, with the rest obtained from reference TRBV5-1 and TRBJ2-7, is as follows: KAGVTQTPRYLIKTRGQQVTLSCSPISGHRSVSWYQQTPGQGLQFLFEYFSETQRNKGNFPGRFSGRQFSNSRSEMNVSTLELGDSALYLCASSWRTGAYEQYFGPGTRLTVT.

The chain joins TRBV7-3 to TRBJ2-1, with TRBD2 matching 10 bases. The CDR3 is 15 amino acids. CDR1 SGHTA and CDR2 FQGTGA come from the germline V gene. The V segment lost 0 bases and the J segment 7 bases; nucleotides outside the gene matches: 3. The CDR3 coding sequence is TGTGCCAGCAGCTTAACGACTAGCGGGTGGAATGAGCAGTTCTTC. It translates to CASSLTTSGWNEQFF.

The chain joins TRBV4-3 to TRBJ2-1; 12 bases line up with TRBD2. The CDR3 is made up of 19 amino acids. V shed 2 bases, J shed 0 bases, and the junction held 8 bases outside the gene matches. CDR1 and CDR2 from the germline V gene are LGHNA and YSLEER. CDR3 sequence: CASSQRRGLAGFSYNEQFF. The CDR3 DNA reads as TGCGCCAGCAGCCAAAGACGGGGACTAGCGGGTTTCTCCTACAATGAGCAGTTCTTC.

The chain links TRBV19 to TRBJ2-1, with D perhaps matching TRBD2 (6 bases). CDR1 and CDR2 (germline): LNHDA, SQIVND (reference sequence). V lost 1 base to trimming and J lost 0 bases, with 10 bases between them. The CDR3 has 16 amino acids. This CDR3 is CASSIAAGSSYNEQFF. The CDR3 DNA follows: TGTGCCAGTAGTATAGCTGCCGGGAGCTCCTACAATGAGCAGTTCTTC.

This rearrangement joins TRBV7-2 to TRBJ2-7; tentative D call: TRBD1 (6 bases). The CDR3 sequence is 13 residues long. V was cut by 3 bases and J by 3 bases, with 9 bases left in between. Looked up from germline, CDR1 is SGHTA and CDR2 is FQGNSA. The CDR3 sequence is CASSFRTDYEQYF. The CDR3 DNA sequence: TGTGCCAGCAGCTTTCGGACAGACTACGAGCAGTACTTC.

This chain uses TRBV11-2 with TRBJ2-5; 14 positions match TRBD2. V lost 5 bases to trimming and J lost 5 bases; unmatched junction nucleotides: 10. This CDR3 region has 17 residues. The germline CDR1 and CDR2 sequences are SGHAT and FQNNGV. In nucleotides, the CDR3 is TGTGCCAGCAGCCCATCGACTAGCGGGGGGGCGCGGGAGACCCAGTACTTC. It codes for CASSPSTSGGARETQYF.

The rearrangement uses TRBV27 and TRBJ1-6, with 7 bases that match TRBD1. Germline V gives CDR1 MNHEY, CDR2 SMNVEV (reference sequence). J gave up 6 bases and V 3 bases, and 2 bases lay outside the gene matches. The CDR3 has 14 amino acids. CDR3 nucleotide sequence: TGTGCCAGCAGTTTCCGGGACAGTAATTCACCCCTCCACTTT. Its protein is CASSFRDSNSPLHF.

V and J are TRBV5-1 and TRBJ1-2; 9 bases are a match to TRBD1. The CDR3 consists of 15 residues. V gave up 4 bases and J gave up 0 bases; unmatched junction bases: 4. Germline CDR1 reads SGHRS; CDR2 reads YFSETQ. In DNA form, the CDR3 reads TGCGCCAGCAGCGTGACAGGGGGACCTAACTATGGCTACACCTTC. Encoded protein: CASSVTGGPNYGYTF.

This chain connects TRBV19 to TRBJ1-1, with TRBD1 identical over 7 bases. The length of the CDR3 is 15 residues. The junction had 6 bases not matched to a gene; V was cut back by 5 bases and J by 0 bases. Germline V gives CDR1 LNHDA, CDR2 SQIVND (reference sequence). DNA of the CDR3: TGTGCCAGTAGTCCCTCGGGACAGTTGAACACTGAAGCTTTCTTT. It encodes CASSPSGQLNTEAFF.

J is TRBJ2-1 and V is TRBV25-1; TRBD1 aligns across 10 bases. There are 17 residues in the CDR3. Trimming at V came to 2 bases and at J to 8 bases, leaving 12 bases not matched to a gene. Germline CDR1 and CDR2: MGHDK and SYGVNS. The DNA of the CDR3 is TGTGCCAGCAGTGAACAATTACCGGGACAGGGGTTACATGAGCAGTTCTTC. Its translation: CASSEQLPGQGLHEQFF.